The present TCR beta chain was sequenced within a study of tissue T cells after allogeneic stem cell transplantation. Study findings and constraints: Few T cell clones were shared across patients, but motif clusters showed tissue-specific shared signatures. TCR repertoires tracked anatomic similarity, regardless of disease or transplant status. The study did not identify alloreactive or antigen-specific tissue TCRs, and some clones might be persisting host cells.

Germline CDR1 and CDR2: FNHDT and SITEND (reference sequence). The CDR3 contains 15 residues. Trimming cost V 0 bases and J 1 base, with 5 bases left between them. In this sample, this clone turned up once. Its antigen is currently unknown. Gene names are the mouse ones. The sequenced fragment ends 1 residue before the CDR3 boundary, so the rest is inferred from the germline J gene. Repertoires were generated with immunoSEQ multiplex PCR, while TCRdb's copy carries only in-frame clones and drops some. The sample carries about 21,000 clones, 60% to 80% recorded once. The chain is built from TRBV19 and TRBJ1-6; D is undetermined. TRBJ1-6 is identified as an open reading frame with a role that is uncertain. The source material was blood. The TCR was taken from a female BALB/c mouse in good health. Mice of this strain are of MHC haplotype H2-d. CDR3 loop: CASSIDISYNSPLYF. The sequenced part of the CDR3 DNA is TGTGCCAGCAGTATAGACATATCCTATAATTCGCCCCTCTAC.